This T cell receptor (beta chain) was identified during a study of OX40 agonist ivuxolimab in advanced cancers. For the study at large: The dose-escalation group included hepatocellular carcinoma, melanoma, renal cell carcinoma and head and neck cancer. Enrollees could have had prior anti-PD-1, anti-PD-L1 or anti-CTLA-4 therapy, which about 40% had received. The study, taken as a whole, reports: Fewer expanded clones were found on average in CD4+ than in CD8+ T cells.

Turning to this clone: The antigen is not known. In the same sample, other DNA sequences code for this CDR3.

Data came from immunoSEQ multiplex PCR; TCRdb stores just in-frame clones and leaves some out. Altogether some 39,000 clones are present, approximately 80% being singletons, with the ten largest covering 11%. Blood specimens came from baseline, cycle 4 day 1, and cycle 7 day 1. V was trimmed by 0 bases and J by 1 base, leaving 8 bases between them. The CDR3 covers 15 residues. Germline CDR1 is MRHNA and CDR2 is SNTAGT. This TCR came from an adult with an advanced solid tumor such as melanoma, head and neck, liver or kidney cancer. The starting material was CD4+ or CD8+ T cells sorted from blood, obtained in a trial of the OX40 agonist ivuxolimab. The genes are TRBV6-4 and TRBJ2-3; D uncertain. The CDR3 DNA follows: TGTGCCAGCAGTGACTCATCGGGTGGCACAGATACGCAGTATTTT. Amino acid sequence: CASSDSSGGTDTQYF.